This T cell receptor beta chain was observed in a study of blood T cell repertoires in COVID-19. Germline V CDR1 and CDR2: MNHEY, SVGAGI. CDR3 length equals 14 residues. The V segment lost 6 bases and the J segment 1 base; nucleotides outside the gene matches: 5. Measured with immunoSEQ multiplex PCR; TCRdb has only the in-frame clones, and not every one. The sample shows 360,000 or so clones, roughly 86% of them seen only once. The source is a woman in her 30s who had been exposed to COVID-19. The sequenced sample was PBMCs or T cells enriched from blood (not recorded which). V gene TRBV6-5 combines with J gene TRBJ1-1; 7 positions agree with TRBD1. CDR3 nucleotides: TGTGCCAGCAGGCGACAGGGAACGAACACTGAAGCTTTCTTT. Protein product: CASRRQGTNTEAFF.